This T cell receptor beta chain was retrieved from a study of blood T cell repertoires in COVID-19. On the study more broadly: Sample material is recorded as cDNA or gDNA derived from T cells, B-cell-depleted T cells, or PBMCs.

TCRdb's copy holds only in-frame clones and misses some; the assay was immunoSEQ multiplex PCR. The repertoire holds about 190,000 clones, with roughly four fifths as singletons. This CDR3 comprises 12 residues. Trimming took 3 bases from V and 15 from J, leaving 16 bases between them. The germline V gene has CDR1 SGHTA and CDR2 FQGNSA. Specimen: peripheral blood. The sequence was collected from a man aged 25 to 45 with active or convalescent COVID-19. The V gene is TRBV7-2, the J gene TRBJ2-3, with D tentatively TRBD1 (6 bases). CDR3 amino acids: CASSLGATGGYF. CDR3 DNA sequence: TGTGCCAGCAGCTTGGGGGCGACTGGGGGTTATTTT.